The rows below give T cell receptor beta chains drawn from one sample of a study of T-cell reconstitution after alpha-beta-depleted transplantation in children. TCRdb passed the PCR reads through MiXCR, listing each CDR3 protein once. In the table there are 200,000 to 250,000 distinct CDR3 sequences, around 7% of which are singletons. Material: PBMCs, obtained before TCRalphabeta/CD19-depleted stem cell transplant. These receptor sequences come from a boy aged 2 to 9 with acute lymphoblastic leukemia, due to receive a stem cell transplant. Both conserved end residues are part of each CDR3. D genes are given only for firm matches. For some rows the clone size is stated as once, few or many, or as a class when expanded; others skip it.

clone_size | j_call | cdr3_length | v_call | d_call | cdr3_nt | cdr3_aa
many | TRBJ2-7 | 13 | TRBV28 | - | TGTGCCAGCAGTTCGTCAGGGGTGAACGAGCAGTACTTC | CASSSSGVNEQYF
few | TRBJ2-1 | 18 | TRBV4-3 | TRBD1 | TGCGCCAGCAGCCAAGACTTTTCCGGGACAGGCTTATACAATGAGCAGTTCTTC | CASSQDFSGTGLYNEQFF
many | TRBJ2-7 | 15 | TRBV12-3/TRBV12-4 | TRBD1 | TGTGCCAGCAGGTTCGGACAGGGGGTCTTTTACGAGCAGTACTTC | CASRFGQGVFYEQYF
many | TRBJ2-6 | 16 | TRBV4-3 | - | TGCGCCAGCAGCCAAGGGGTAGACTCTGGGGCCAACGTCCTGACTTTC | CASSQGVDSGANVLTF
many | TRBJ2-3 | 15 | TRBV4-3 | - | TGCGCCAGCAGCCAAGATCCAGGCACCACAGATACGCAGTATTTT | CASSQDPGTTDTQYF
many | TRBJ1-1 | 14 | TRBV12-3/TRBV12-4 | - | TGTGCCAGCAGCTCTGGGACACCGAACACTGAAGCTTTCTTT | CASSSGTPNTEAFF
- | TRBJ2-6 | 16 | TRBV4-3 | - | TGCGCCAGCAGCCAAGCGCACAGCTCTGGGGCCAACGTCCTGACTTTC | CASSQAHSSGANVLTF
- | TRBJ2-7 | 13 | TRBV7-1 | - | TGTGCCAGCAGCTCCAGCCTCCACTACGAGCAGTACTTC | CASSSSLHYEQYF
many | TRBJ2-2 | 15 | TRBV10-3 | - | TGTGCCATCAGTTCCGGGACATTGAACACCGGGGAGCTGTTTTTT | CAISSGTLNTGELFF
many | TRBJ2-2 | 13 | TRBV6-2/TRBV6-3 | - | TGTGCCAGCCATACACAGCGCACCGGGGAGCTGTTTTTT | CASHTQRTGELFF
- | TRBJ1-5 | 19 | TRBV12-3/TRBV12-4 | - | TGTGCATGCAGTTTAGCGCCCTGGGATTTCCAGGTGGGCAATCAGCCCCAGCATTTT | CACSLAPWDFQVGNQPQHF
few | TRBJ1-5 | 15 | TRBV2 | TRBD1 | TGTGCCAGCAGTGACAGGGGGCTCGCCGATCAGCCCCAGCATTTT | CASSDRGLADQPQHF
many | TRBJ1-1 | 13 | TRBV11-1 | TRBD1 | TGTGCCAGCAGCGCAACAGGGGGCACTGAAGCTTTCTTT | CASSATGGTEAFF
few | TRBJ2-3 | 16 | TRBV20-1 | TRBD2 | TGCAGTGCTACCCTAGCGGGGGGCGCAAGCACAGATACGCAGTATTTT | CSATLAGGASTDTQYF
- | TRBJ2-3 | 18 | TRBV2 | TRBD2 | TGTGCCAGCACGGGTAGCGGGAGTTCTAAAGGTGGCGCAGATACGCAGTATTTT | CASTGSGSSKGGADTQYF
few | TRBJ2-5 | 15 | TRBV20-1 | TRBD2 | TGCAGTGCTCACGAAAGCGGGGGTGCAAAAGAGACCCAGTACTTC | CSAHESGGAKETQYF
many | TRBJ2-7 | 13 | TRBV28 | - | TGTGCCAGCAGTTTAGTGCGGGGCTACGAGCAGTACTTC | CASSLVRGYEQYF
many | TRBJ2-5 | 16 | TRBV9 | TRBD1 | TGTGCCAGCAGCGCAACCTCCGGGACAGGGCAAGAGACCCAGTACTTC | CASSATSGTGQETQYF
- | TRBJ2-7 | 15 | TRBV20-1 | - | TGCAGTGCTAGAAGAGGCGACAGATACTCCTACGAGCAGTACTTC | CSARRGDRYSYEQYF
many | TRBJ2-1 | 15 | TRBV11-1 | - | TGTGCCAGCAGCTCCAGCCCCGCCGCCTACAATGAGCAGTTCTTC | CASSSSPAAYNEQFF
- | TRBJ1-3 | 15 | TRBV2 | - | TGTACCATCAGTTTAGGGGCGACGGCTGGAAACACCATATATTTT | CTISLGATAGNTIYF
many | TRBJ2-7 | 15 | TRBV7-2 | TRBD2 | TGTGCCAGCAGCTTAGCGGTCAGCGGGAGCTACGAGCAGTACTTC | CASSLAVSGSYEQYF
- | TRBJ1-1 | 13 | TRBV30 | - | TGTGCCTGGACCAGGACGGCGAACACTGAAGCTTTCTTT | CAWTRTANTEAFF
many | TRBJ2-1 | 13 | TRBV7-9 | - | TGTGCCAGCAGCCCACCCGTCGTCGATGAGCAGTTCTTC | CASSPPVVDEQFF
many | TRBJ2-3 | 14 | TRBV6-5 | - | TGTGCCAGCAGTTTTCCCCTTTCCACAGATACGCAGTATTTT | CASSFPLSTDTQYF
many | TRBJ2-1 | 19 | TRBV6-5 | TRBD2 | TGTGCCAGCAGTTACCTAGCGGGAGTCAGTACACGGGGCCTCAATGAGCAGTTCTTC | CASSYLAGVSTRGLNEQFF
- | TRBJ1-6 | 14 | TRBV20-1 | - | TGCAGTGCCAAAAGGACGGGGGGCAATTCACCCCTCCACTTT | CSAKRTGGNSPLHF
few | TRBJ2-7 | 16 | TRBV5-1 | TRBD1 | TGCGCCAGCAGCCTATGGCCGGGACAGGCGATCTACGAGCAGTACTTC | CASSLWPGQAIYEQYF